One T cell receptor beta chain is described in this entry. Assay used: immunoSEQ multiplex PCR; TCRdb lists only in-frame clones, some missing. This sample has 85,000 or so clones; about 85% occur once, and the top ten carry around 4.8%. CDR3 length: 17 amino acids. Germline V CDR1 and CDR2: LGHNA, YNFKEQ. Trimming removed 0 bases from V and 8 bases from J, with 22 bases in between. The data were obtained in a study of cytotoxic CD8 clonotypes in ibrutinib-treated CLL. Turning to the study itself: A mean of approximately 260,000 productive templates and tens of thousands of productive rearrangements was obtained per sample.

The sample was PBMCs, taken after 12 months of ibrutinib treatment. This clonotype originated in a human donor with chronic lymphocytic leukemia. This chain joins TRBV4-2 and TRBJ1-2; D possibly corresponds to TRBD1 (5 bases). The CDR3 reads CASSQEVGDGRLSGYTF. The CDR3 nucleotides read TGTGCCAGCAGCCAAGAGGTGGGGGATGGGAGGCTTAGCGGCTACACCTTC.